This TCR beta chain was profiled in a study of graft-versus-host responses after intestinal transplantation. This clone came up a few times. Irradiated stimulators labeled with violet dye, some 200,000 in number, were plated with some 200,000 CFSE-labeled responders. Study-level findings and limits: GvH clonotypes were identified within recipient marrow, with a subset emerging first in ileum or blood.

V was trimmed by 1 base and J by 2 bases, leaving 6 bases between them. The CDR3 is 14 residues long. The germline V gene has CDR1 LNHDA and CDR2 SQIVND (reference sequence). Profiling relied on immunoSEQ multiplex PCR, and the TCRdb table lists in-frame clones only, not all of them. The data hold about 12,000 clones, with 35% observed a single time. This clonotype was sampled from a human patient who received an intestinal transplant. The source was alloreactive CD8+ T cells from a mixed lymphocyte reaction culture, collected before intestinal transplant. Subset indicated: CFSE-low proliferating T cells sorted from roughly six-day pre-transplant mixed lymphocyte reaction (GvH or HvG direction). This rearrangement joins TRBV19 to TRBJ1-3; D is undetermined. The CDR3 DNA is TGTGCCAGTAGTATAGCCAGCGCTGGAAACACCATATATTTT. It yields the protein CASSIASAGNTIYF.